This T cell receptor beta chain was observed in a study of CXCR3-negative and CXCR3-positive naive CD8 T cells. Findings and limits, study-wide: Hydrophobicity of TRB CDR3s was greater in CXCR3-positive naive cells than in CXCR3-negative naive cells. Naive cells, whether CXCR3-negative or CXCR3-positive, had similar TRBV-TRBJ usage, while memory cells differed. TRB CDR3 properties served as the basis for inferring TCR strength, and surface CD5 was comparable between naive subsets.

The CDR3 runs 16 residues. Germline loops: CDR1 MGHRA, CDR2 YSYEKL. Libraries were UMI-labeled 5' RACE TRB cDNA. TCRdb re-analyzed the 5' RACE reads; it lists each CDR3 protein once, without DNA. This table holds about 98,000 distinct CDR3 sequences. On this clonotype itself: Its matching antigen is unknown.

Triplicate sorting captured a few hundred thousand cells each from every CD8+ T cell subset. Phenotypically, naive CD8+ T cells corresponded to CD45RO-CCR7+CD27+CD95-. Sequencing input: naive CXCR3+ CD8+ T cells from blood. The subset here: CD45RO-CCR7+CD27+CD95- naive CD8+ T cells expressing CXCR3 (TNR3+). V and J are TRBV4-1 and TRBJ2-7. This TCR was sampled from a human donor in good health. Some clones in this sample may be carry-over from other donors' samples. The CDR3 is CASSQMAASSNYEQYF.